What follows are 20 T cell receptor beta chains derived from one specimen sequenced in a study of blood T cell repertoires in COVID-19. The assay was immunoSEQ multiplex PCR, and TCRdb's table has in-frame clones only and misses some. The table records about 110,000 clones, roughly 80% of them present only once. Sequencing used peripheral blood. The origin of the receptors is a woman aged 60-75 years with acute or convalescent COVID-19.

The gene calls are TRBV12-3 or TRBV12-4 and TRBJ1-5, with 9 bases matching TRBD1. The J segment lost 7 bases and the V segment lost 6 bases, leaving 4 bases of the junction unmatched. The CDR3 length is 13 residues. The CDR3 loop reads CASSRQGGQPQHF. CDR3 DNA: TGTGCCAGCAGCCGACAGGGGGGGCAGCCCCAGCATTTT.

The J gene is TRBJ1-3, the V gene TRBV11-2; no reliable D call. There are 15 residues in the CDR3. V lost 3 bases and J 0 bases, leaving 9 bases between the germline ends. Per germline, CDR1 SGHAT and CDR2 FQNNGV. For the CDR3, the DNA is TGTGCCAGCAGCTTTCTAGCATTCTCTGGAAACACCATATATTTT. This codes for CASSFLAFSGNTIYF. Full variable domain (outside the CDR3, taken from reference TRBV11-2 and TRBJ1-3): EAGVAQSPRYKIIEKRQSVAFWCNPISGHATLYWYQQILGQGPKLLIQFQNNGVVDDSQLPKDRFSAERLKGVDSTLKIQPAKLEDSAVYLCASSFLAFSGNTIYFGEGSWLTVV.

Here the CDR3 DNA reads TGTGCCAGCAGCTACCTCGGGACTAGCGGGATAGATACGCAGTATTTT. Its translation: CASSYLGTSGIDTQYF. The chain joins TRBV5-4 to TRBJ2-3; 13 bases fit TRBD2. The germline V gene has CDR1 SGHNT and CDR2 YYREEE (reference sequence). The CDR3 is 16 amino acids. Trimming at V came to 3 bases and at J to 5 bases, leaving 6 bases not matched to a gene.

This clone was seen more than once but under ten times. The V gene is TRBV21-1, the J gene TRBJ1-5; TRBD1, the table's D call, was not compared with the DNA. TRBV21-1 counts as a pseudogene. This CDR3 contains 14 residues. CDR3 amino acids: CASSGSKGNQPQHF. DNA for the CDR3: TGTGCCAGCAGCGGCTCGAAGGGGAATCAGCCCCAGCATTTT.

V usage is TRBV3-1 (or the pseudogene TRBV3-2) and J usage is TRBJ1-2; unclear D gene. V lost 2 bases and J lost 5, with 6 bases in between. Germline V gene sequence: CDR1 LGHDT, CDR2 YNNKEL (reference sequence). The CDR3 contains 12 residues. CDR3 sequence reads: CASSQRGYGYTF. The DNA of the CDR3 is TGTGCCAGCAGCCAAAGAGGATATGGCTACACCTTC.

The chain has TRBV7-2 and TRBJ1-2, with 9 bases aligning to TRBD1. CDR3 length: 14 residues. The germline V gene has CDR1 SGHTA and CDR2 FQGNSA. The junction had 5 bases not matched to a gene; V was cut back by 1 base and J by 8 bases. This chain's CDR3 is CASSLEGTGNGYTF. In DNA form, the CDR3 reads TGTGCCAGCAGCTTAGAAGGGACAGGGAACGGCTACACCTTC.

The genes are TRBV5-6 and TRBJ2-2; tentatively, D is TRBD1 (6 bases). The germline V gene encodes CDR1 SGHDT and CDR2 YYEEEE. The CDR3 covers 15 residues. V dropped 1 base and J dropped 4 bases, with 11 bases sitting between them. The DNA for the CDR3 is TGTGCCAGCAGCTTGCAGGGGTCGGGCACCGGGGAGCTGTTTTTT. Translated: CASSLQGSGTGELFF. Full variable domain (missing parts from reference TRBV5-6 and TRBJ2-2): DAGVTQSPTHLIKTRGQQVTLRCSPKSGHDTVSWYQQALGQGPQFIFQYYEEEERQRGNFPDRFSGHQFPNYSSELNVNALLLGDSALYLCASSLQGSGTGELFFGEGSRLTVL.

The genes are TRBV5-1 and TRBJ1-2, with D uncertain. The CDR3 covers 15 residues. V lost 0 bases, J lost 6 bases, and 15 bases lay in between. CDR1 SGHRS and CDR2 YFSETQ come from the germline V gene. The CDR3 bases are TGCGCCAGCAGCTTGGCTGAGGTCAGCTCGGATGGCTACACCTTC. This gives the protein CASSLAEVSSDGYTF.

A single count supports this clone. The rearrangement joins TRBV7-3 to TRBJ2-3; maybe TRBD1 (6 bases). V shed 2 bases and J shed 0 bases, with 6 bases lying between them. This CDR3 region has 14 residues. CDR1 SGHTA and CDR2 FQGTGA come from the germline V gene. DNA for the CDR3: TGTGCCAGCAGCTTACAGGGGAGCACAGATACGCAGTATTTT. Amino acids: CASSLQGSTDTQYF.

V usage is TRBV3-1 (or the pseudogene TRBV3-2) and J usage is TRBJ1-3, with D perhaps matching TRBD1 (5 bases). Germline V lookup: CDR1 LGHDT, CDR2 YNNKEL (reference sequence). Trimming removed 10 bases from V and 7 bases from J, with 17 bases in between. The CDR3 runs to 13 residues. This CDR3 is CATKGGGFNTIYF. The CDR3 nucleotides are TGTGCCACAAAAGGCGGGGGGTTCAACACCATATATTTT.

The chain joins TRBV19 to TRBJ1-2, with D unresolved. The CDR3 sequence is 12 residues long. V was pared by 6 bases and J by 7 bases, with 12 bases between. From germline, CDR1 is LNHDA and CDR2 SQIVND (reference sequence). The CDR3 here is CASRAGPGGYTF. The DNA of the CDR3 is TGTGCCAGTAGAGCCGGCCCGGGTGGCTACACCTTC.

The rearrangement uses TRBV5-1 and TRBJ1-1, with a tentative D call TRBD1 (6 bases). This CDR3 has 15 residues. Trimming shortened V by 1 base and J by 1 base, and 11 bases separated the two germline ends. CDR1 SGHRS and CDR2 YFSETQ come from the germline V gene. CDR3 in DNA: TGCGCCAGCAGCTTGCAAAACAGGGAGAACACTGAAGCTTTCTTT. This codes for CASSLQNRENTEAFF.

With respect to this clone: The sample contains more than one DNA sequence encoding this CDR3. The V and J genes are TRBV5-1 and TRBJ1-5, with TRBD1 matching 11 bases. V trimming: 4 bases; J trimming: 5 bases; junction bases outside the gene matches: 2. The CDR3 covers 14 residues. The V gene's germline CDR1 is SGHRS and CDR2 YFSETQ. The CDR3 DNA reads TGCGCCAGCAGCCGGACAGGGGGCGATCAGCCCCAGCATTTT. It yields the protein CASSRTGGDQPQHF.

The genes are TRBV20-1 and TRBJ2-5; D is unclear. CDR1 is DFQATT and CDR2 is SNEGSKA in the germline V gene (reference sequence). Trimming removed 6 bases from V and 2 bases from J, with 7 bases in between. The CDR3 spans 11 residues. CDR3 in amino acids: CSATIQETQYF. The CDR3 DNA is TGCAGTGCAACAATACAAGAGACCCAGTACTTC.

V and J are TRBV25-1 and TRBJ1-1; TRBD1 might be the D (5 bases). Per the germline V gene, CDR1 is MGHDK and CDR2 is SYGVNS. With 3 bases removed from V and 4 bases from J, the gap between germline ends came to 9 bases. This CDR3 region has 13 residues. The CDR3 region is CASSEGRVTEAFF. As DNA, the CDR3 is TGTGCCAGCAGTGAGGGCAGGGTCACTGAAGCTTTCTTT.

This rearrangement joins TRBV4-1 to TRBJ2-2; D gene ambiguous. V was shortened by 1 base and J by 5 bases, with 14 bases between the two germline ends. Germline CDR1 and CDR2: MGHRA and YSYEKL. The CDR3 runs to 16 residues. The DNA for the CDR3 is TGCGCCAGCAGCCAAGTGGCAGGTGGTTGGACCGGGGAGCTGTTTTTT. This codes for CASSQVAGGWTGELFF.

CDR3 nucleotides: TGCAGCGTGGCAGGGACCGGGGAGCTGTTTTTT. It specifies CSVAGTGELFF. The J gene is TRBJ2-2, the V gene TRBV29-1; TRBD1 might be the D (5 bases). The CDR3 sequence is 11 residues long. The germline gives CDR1 SQVTM, CDR2 ANQGSEA. Trimming took 6 bases from V and 5 from J, leaving 7 bases between them.

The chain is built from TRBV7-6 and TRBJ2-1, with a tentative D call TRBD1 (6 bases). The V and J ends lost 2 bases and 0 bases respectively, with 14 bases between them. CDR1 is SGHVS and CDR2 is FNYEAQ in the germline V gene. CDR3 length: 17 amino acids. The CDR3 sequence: CASSLSLGGSSYNEQFF. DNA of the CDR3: TGTGCCAGCAGCTTATCCCTAGGGGGTAGCTCCTACAATGAGCAGTTCTTC. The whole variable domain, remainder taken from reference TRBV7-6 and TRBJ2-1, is GAGVSQSPRYKVTKRGQDVALRCDPISGHVSLYWYRQALGQGPEFLTYFNYEAQQDKSGLPNDRFSAERPEGSISTLTIQRTEQRDSAMYRCASSLSLGGSSYNEQFFGPGTRLTVL.

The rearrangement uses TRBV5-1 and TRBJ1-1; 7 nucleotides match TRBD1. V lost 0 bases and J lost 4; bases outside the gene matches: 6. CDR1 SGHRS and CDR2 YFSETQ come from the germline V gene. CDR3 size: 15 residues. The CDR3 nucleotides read TGCGCCAGCAGCTTGGGTGGACAGGCCGTCACTGAAGCTTTCTTT. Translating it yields CASSLGGQAVTEAFF.

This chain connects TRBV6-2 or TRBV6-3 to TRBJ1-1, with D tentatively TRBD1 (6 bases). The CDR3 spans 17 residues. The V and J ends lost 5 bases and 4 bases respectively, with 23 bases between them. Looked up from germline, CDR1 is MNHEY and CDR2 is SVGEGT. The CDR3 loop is CASSLRDTPGIGTEAFF. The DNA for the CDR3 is TGTGCCAGCAGTCTCCGGGACACCCCCGGGATTGGCACTGAAGCTTTCTTT.